Following are 30 T cell receptor beta chains from one sample sequenced in a study of T cells after yellow fever vaccination. From the 5' RACE reads, TCRdb called clonotypes with MiXCR, one entry per CDR3 protein. The sample includes hundreds of thousands of distinct CDR3 sequences, over 15% of them seen just once. Sequencing used PBMCs, obtained before the yellow fever booster vaccination. The receptors here all came from a man between 18 and 29 years old who received the YFV17D yellow fever vaccine.

This rearrangement joins TRBV20-1 to TRBJ2-7; no definite D call. Germline assignment: CDR1 DFQATT and CDR2 SNEGSKA (reference sequence). Trimming shortened V by 1 base and J by 0 bases, and 7 bases separated the two germline ends. The CDR3 has 13 amino acids. In nucleotides, the CDR3 is TGCAGTGCTAGAGCCCTAAGCTCCTACGAGCAGTACTTC. This gives the protein CSARALSSYEQYF.

This clonotype was seen only a few times. The chain joins TRBV4-3 to TRBJ2-1; unclear D gene. The CDR3 spans 15 residues. Germline CDR1 and CDR2: LGHNA and YSLEER. Trimming cost V 1 base and J 7 bases, with 14 bases left between them. In DNA, the CDR3 is TGCGCCAGCAGCCAAGGCGTCGGCCTGAGGAATGAGCAGTTCTTC. Encoded protein: CASSQGVGLRNEQFF.

This clonotype was picked up a small number of times. This chain links TRBV18 with TRBJ1-5, with D perhaps TRBD1 (6 bases). This CDR3 is built from 15 residues. V was shortened by 4 bases and J by 2 bases, with 12 bases between the two germline ends. CDR1 is KGHSH, CDR2 LQKENI, per germline. DNA of the CDR3: TGTGCCAGCTCACTGGAGACAGGTGGCAATCAGCCCCAGCATTTT. Translated: CASSLETGGNQPQHF.

The chain links TRBV5-5 to TRBJ1-2; 9 nucleotides match TRBD1. With 1 base clipped from V and 5 bases from J, the junction kept 9 bases outside the gene matches. The CDR3 has 16 amino acids. Germline CDR1 and CDR2: SGHKS and YYEKEE (reference sequence). CDR3 nucleotides: TGTGCCAGCAGCTTGCCCGGACAGGGGCGGGCGTATGGCTACACCTTC. Its translation: CASSLPGQGRAYGYTF. The full variable domain, completed using reference TRBV5-5 and TRBJ1-2, is DAGVTQSPTHLIKTRGQQVTLRCSPISGHKSVSWYQQVLGQGPQFIFQYYEKEERGRGNFPDRFSARQFPNYSSELNVNALLLGDSALYLCASSLPGQGRAYGYTFGSGTRLTVV.

This clonotype was seen a handful of times. V gene TRBV28 combines with J gene TRBJ1-1; maybe TRBD1 (6 bases). Trimming pared 7 bases from V and 0 bases from J, leaving 15 bases between. CDR3 length equals 15 residues. In germline, CDR1 is MDHEN, CDR2 SYDVKM. The CDR3 protein is CASKIRGQMNTEAFF. Written as DNA, the CDR3 is TGTGCCAGCAAAATCCGTGGACAGATGAACACTGAAGCTTTCTTT.

This clonotype was observed a handful of times. The chain recombines TRBV7-2 with TRBJ2-5; D unresolved. This CDR3 contains 13 residues. V lost 4 bases, J lost 1 base, and 7 bases lay in between. Germline V lookup: CDR1 SGHTA, CDR2 FQGNSA. Here the CDR3 reads CASSSQFQETQYF. CDR3 DNA sequence: TGTGCCAGCAGCTCTCAATTCCAAGAGACCCAGTACTTC.

This clonotype appeared many times. The rearrangement joins TRBV29-1 to TRBJ1-1; D uncertain. Germline V gene data show CDR1 as SQVTM and CDR2 as ANQGSEA. V was clipped by 3 bases and J by 0 bases, with 8 bases between them. This CDR3 comprises 13 residues. The CDR3 nucleotides are TGCAGCGTTGACCGGGGTATGAACACTGAAGCTTTCTTT. Residues: CSVDRGMNTEAFF.

The table lists this clonotype with a few counts. The chain couples TRBV6-4 to TRBJ1-2; a possible D gene is TRBD1 (6 bases). V lost 7 bases, J lost 7 bases, and 19 bases lay in between. CDR3 length equals 14 residues. CDR1 and CDR2 (germline): MRHNA, SNTAGT. The CDR3 here is CASKDSGGHSGYTF. The CDR3 region has the DNA TGTGCCAGCAAGGACTCCGGGGGACACAGTGGCTACACCTTC.

The gene calls are TRBV27 and TRBJ1-1; D is uncertain. Between the trimmed V and J ends, which lost 2 bases and 4 bases, there was a span of 20 bases. The V gene's germline CDR1 is MNHEY and CDR2 SMNVEV (reference sequence). CDR3 size: 17 residues. The CDR3 here is CASSLTSALRVSTEAFF. In nucleotides, the CDR3 is TGTGCCAGCAGTTTAACATCAGCCCTAAGGGTGAGCACTGAAGCTTTCTTT.

This sequence joins TRBV9 and TRBJ2-1; no firm D call. CDR1 and CDR2 from the germline V gene are SGDLS and YYNGEE. Trimming shortened V by 3 bases and J by 0 bases, and 10 bases separated the two germline ends. This CDR3 has 15 amino acids. The CDR3 loop reads CASSEALSSYNEQFF. The CDR3 DNA sequence: TGTGCCAGCAGCGAGGCCCTGAGCTCCTACAATGAGCAGTTCTTC.

This clonotype was picked up a small number of times. The chain combines TRBV24-1 with TRBJ1-1, with 11 positions matching TRBD1. Germline V CDR1 and CDR2: KGHDR, SFDVKD. Trimming cost V 7 bases and J 5 bases; bases outside gene matches: 2. This CDR3 has 13 amino acids. CDR3 sequence (DNA): TGTGCCACCAGGGACAGGGGGCTTACTGAAGCTTTCTTT. This codes for CATRDRGLTEAFF.

This chain uses TRBV3-1 with TRBJ1-1; the D is unclear. The CDR3 contains 13 residues. V dropped 1 base and J dropped 7 bases, with 10 bases sitting between them. Germline CDR1 reads LGHDT; CDR2 reads YNNKEL (reference sequence). The CDR3 spells CASSQGLRGEAFF. The CDR3 DNA is TGTGCCAGCAGCCAAGGCCTCCGCGGTGAAGCTTTCTTT.

The gene calls are TRBV6-6 and TRBJ2-5; 12 bases align to TRBD2. Per germline, CDR1 MNHNY and CDR2 SVGAGI (reference sequence). V lost 7 bases, J lost 8 bases, and 11 bases stayed unmatched. The CDR3 runs 15 residues. As DNA, the CDR3 is TGTGCCAGCACCCAGACTAGCGGGGGCCGAATTACCCAGTACTTC. It translates to CASTQTSGGRITQYF.

This chain links TRBV5-1 with TRBJ2-3; D is possibly TRBD2 (6 bases). The V end lost 5 bases, the J end lost 2 bases, and 12 bases lay between the germline ends. Germline V gene data show CDR1 as SGHRS and CDR2 as YFSETQ. CDR3 size: 14 residues. CDR3 in amino acids: CASRMGGYTDTQYF. As DNA, the CDR3 is TGCGCCAGCAGAATGGGGGGTTACACAGATACGCAGTATTTT.

The gene calls are TRBV7-2 and TRBJ2-1, with TRBD2 matching over 10 bases. V shed 3 bases and J 8 bases; nucleotides not matched to a gene: 7. CDR1 is SGHTA and CDR2 is FQGNSA in the germline V gene. This CDR3 spans 15 amino acids. The CDR3 here is CASSLGAGGPDEQFF. CDR3 DNA sequence: TGTGCCAGCAGCTTGGGAGCGGGGGGGCCCGATGAGCAGTTCTTC.

The chain joins TRBV6-1 to TRBJ1-5; D may be TRBD1 (5 bases). Trimming left V 4 bases short and J 6 bases short, with 10 bases between. The CDR3 sequence is 13 residues long. The germline V gene has CDR1 MNHNS and CDR2 SASEGT. CDR3 sequence: CASSGDSLQPQHF. DNA for the CDR3: TGTGCCAGCAGTGGAGACAGTCTTCAGCCCCAGCATTTT.

V is TRBV7-2 and J is TRBJ2-2; 7 nucleotides line up with TRBD1. J was trimmed by 1 base and V by 5 bases; bases with no gene match: 4. Germline V gives CDR1 SGHTA, CDR2 FQGNSA. The length of the CDR3 is 15 residues. The chain's CDR3 is CASSTRQGNTGELFF. The CDR3 region has the DNA TGTGCCAGCAGCACCAGACAGGGGAACACCGGGGAGCTGTTTTTT.

This clonotype was seen more than once but under ten times. The chain combines TRBV18 with TRBJ2-7, with a tentative D call TRBD2 (6 bases). The germline V and J ends were trimmed by 3 bases and 2 bases, with 11 bases remaining between them. This CDR3 has 14 amino acids. CDR1 is KGHSH and CDR2 is LQKENI in the germline V gene. The CDR3 loop reads CASSPEGITYEQYV. The CDR3 DNA is TGTGCCAGCTCACCGGAGGGGATTACCTACGAGCAGTACGTC.

This sequence joins TRBV27 and TRBJ2-1; a possible D gene is TRBD2 (6 bases). Germline CDR1 and CDR2: MNHEY and SMNVEV (reference sequence). V was pared by 5 bases and J by 3 bases, with 11 bases between. The CDR3 covers 14 residues. The CDR3 DNA reads as TGTGCCAGCAGTCTGGGACTCCTCTACAATGAGCAGTTCTTC. Translation gives CASSLGLLYNEQFF.

The genes are TRBV7-9 and TRBJ1-3, with D hard to call. Germline loops: CDR1 SEHNR, CDR2 FQNEAQ (reference sequence). The CDR3 spans 14 residues. Trimming took 3 bases from V and 0 from J, leaving 6 bases between them. The CDR3 coding sequence is TGTGCCAGCAGCTTGCAAACCTCTGGAAACACCATATATTTT. Its translation is CASSLQTSGNTIYF.

This clonotype was counted between two and nine times. The rearrangement links TRBV29-1 to TRBJ1-2, with unresolved D. Per the germline V gene, CDR1 is SQVTM and CDR2 is ANQGSEA. The length of the CDR3 is 11 residues. Trimming removed 3 bases at V and 3 bases at J, with 5 bases between. The CDR3 coding sequence is TGCAGCGTTGACAGATACTATGGCTACACCTTC. Protein: CSVDRYYGYTF.

V usage is TRBV7-3 and J usage is TRBJ2-5; 9 nucleotides agree with TRBD1. Germline lookup yields CDR1 SGHTA and CDR2 FQGTGA. This CDR3 has 16 residues. V lost 1 base, J lost 5 bases, and 8 bases stayed unmatched. The CDR3 region has the DNA TGTGCCAGCAGCTTAAGCGGAACAGGGGGCTTGGAGACCCAGTACTTC. It translates to CASSLSGTGGLETQYF.

This clonotype showed up just a few times. This chain joins TRBV7-9 and TRBJ1-5; weak D call: TRBD1 (5 bases). V was pared by 5 bases and J by 3 bases, with 11 bases between. Germline V gene sequence: CDR1 SEHNR, CDR2 FQNEAQ (reference sequence). The CDR3 loop spans 14 amino acids. The CDR3 sequence is CASSPDRVNQPQHF. In DNA form, the CDR3 reads TGTGCCAGCAGCCCCGACAGAGTCAATCAGCCCCAGCATTTT. Full variable domain (rest looked up from reference TRBV7-9 and TRBJ1-5): DTGVSQNPRHKITKRGQNVTFRCDPISEHNRLYWYRQTLGQGPEFLTYFQNEAQLEKSRLLSDRFSAERPKGSFSTLEIQRTEQGDSAMYLCASSPDRVNQPQHFGDGTRLSIL.

This clonotype was seen more than once but under ten times. The chain recombines TRBV5-1 with TRBJ2-2, with 7 nucleotides matching TRBD1. This CDR3 has 16 residues. The V segment lost 5 bases and the J segment 4 bases; nucleotides outside the gene matches: 11. Per the germline V gene, CDR1 is SGHRS and CDR2 is YFSETQ. The CDR3 region is CASSSDRVDVTGELFF. The CDR3 DNA follows: TGCGCCAGCAGTTCCGACAGGGTAGATGTCACCGGGGAGCTGTTTTTT.

In its sample, this clonotype was seen many times. The chain recombines TRBV15 with TRBJ1-2, with D uncertain. Trimming removed 6 bases from V and 5 bases from J, with 16 bases in between. The CDR3 runs 14 residues. Germline V lookup: CDR1 LNHNV, CDR2 YYDKDF (reference sequence). This CDR3 is CATSSRGRDYGYTF. In DNA, the CDR3 is TGTGCCACCAGTAGTCGAGGGCGAGATTATGGCTACACCTTC.

V is TRBV7-6 and J is TRBJ2-1; possibly TRBD2 for D (6 bases). Trimming left V 4 bases short and J 9 bases short, with 13 bases between. Per the germline V gene, CDR1 is SGHVS and CDR2 is FNYEAQ. The CDR3 extends over 13 amino acids. The CDR3 sequence: CASSSGTLSEQFF. DNA for the CDR3: TGTGCCAGCAGCTCGGGGACTTTGAGTGAGCAGTTCTTC.

The chain combines TRBV5-1 with TRBJ2-5; unclear D gene. V was trimmed by 4 bases and J by 3 bases, leaving 13 bases between them. Germline V gives CDR1 SGHRS, CDR2 YFSETQ. This CDR3 is built from 14 residues. CDR3 sequence reads: CASSLTDPKETQYF. The CDR3 nucleotides read TGCGCCAGCAGCCTGACGGATCCTAAAGAGACCCAGTACTTC.

This clonotype has only a few counts. The DNA of the CDR3 is TGTGCCAGCTCACCACCCGCAGGCAACGGCTACACCTTC. Residues: CASSPPAGNGYTF. The chain recombines TRBV18 with TRBJ1-2; no clear D gene. Germline V gene data show CDR1 as KGHSH and CDR2 as LQKENI. The CDR3 length is 13 residues. V lost 0 bases and J lost 8, with 10 bases in between.

Worth noting for this clonotype: The junction differs from germline at one of its ends, possibly a read error. The rearrangement joins TRBV7-7 to TRBJ2-6; TRBD1 is a possible D gene (5 bases). CDR1 SSHAT and CDR2 FNYEAQ come from the germline V gene (reference sequence). This CDR3 region has 15 residues. The CDR3 is CASSSGNPGANVLTF. CDR3 nucleotides: TGTGCTAGCAGCTCAGGGAACCCTGGGGCCAACGTCCTGACTTTC.

The table lists this clonotype with a few counts. The chain couples TRBV10-1 to TRBJ2-2; the D gene is possibly TRBD2 (5 bases). Germline V lookup: CDR1 WNHNN, CDR2 SYGVQD (reference sequence). V lost 8 bases and J 5 bases, leaving 18 bases between the germline ends. The CDR3 totals 15 residues. The CDR3 DNA sequence: TGCGCCAGCGGGCTCGGGAACACCGGAACCGGGGAGCTGTTTTTT. Its translation is CASGLGNTGTGELFF.